This entry features one T cell receptor beta chain sequence. CDR1 and CDR2 (germline): MNHEY, SVGAGI. CDR3 length: 14 amino acids. V lost 2 bases, J lost 7 bases, and 6 bases stayed unmatched. Authors' methods: Amplification with reference gene primers provided the estimates of nucleated cell counts. Some clones are missing from TCRdb's copy, which holds only in-frame ones; the method was immunoSEQ multiplex PCR. The V and J calls and clone size were taken over from that table, and D and trimming were inferred from the DNA. The repertoire holds approximately 150,000 clones, with about four fifths as singletons. The data belong to a study of blood T cell repertoires in COVID-19. Looking at the study overall: The study drew acute and convalescent COVID-19 samples from the United States, Italy and Spain. The analysed material was cDNA or gDNA that came from T cells, B-cell-depleted T cells, or PBMCs.

The chain recombines TRBV6-5 with TRBJ2-3, with 7 bases identical to TRBD2. This clonotype originated in a woman older than 75 with acute or convalescent COVID-19. Sequenced material: peripheral blood. The CDR3 here is CASSYPREGNTQYF. The CDR3 coding sequence is TGTGCCAGCAGTTACCCGAGGGAGGGAAATACGCAGTATTTT.